These 30 T cell receptor beta chains originate from one sample sequenced in a study of vaccination effects on CD4 cells after COVID-19 (dated by TCRdb to between 2021 and 2024). Libraries were built with the immunoSEQ multiplex PCR assay. Imported from immuneACCESS, the table was reduced by TCRdb to in-frame sequences with V and J called. These copies leave out some clones; in studies compared against another copy, an unresolved V gene accounts for under half, and the cause of the remainder is not known. This sample holds approximately 31,000 clones; around 70% were observed only once. Less than 15% of the sample goes to the ten largest clones. No antigen is known for these receptors. The ViraFEST assay stimulated PBMC with viral peptide pools and then used TCR sequencing to identify antigen-specific CD4+ T cell clonotypes by expansion. After less than 13 days of culture, CD4+ T cells were isolated with the EasySep CD4+ T cell isolation kit. Each participant got two doses of an mRNA SARS-CoV-2 vaccine, either BNT162b2 or mRNA-1273.

The sequencing here drew on CD4+ T cells from PBMCs cultured with HCoV-229E spike peptides, taken after COVID-19 vaccination. This sample's cell subset or site label indicates: HCoV-229E spike overlapping peptide pool stimulation. These receptors were collected from a human donor who received a COVID-19 vaccine.

This clone has only a few counts. The rearrangement uses TRBV2 and TRBJ1-6; 7 nucleotides align to TRBD1. Germline V gives CDR1 SNHLY, CDR2 FYNNEI. The CDR3 has 14 residues. Trimming removed 6 bases from V and 7 bases from J; junction bases left unmatched: 6. The CDR3 spells CASRRQGLNSPLHF. In DNA, the CDR3 is TGTGCCAGCAGAAGACAGGGTCTCAATTCACCCCTCCACTTT.

V and J are TRBV10-2 and TRBJ2-1; maybe TRBD2 (6 bases). Germline CDR1 is WSHSY and CDR2 is SAAADI. With 8 bases removed from V and 5 bases from J, the gap between germline ends came to 16 bases. The CDR3 runs 14 residues. The CDR3 nucleotides read TGCGCCAGCGTCGGCAGCGGGTATAACAATGAGCAGTTCTTC. Amino acid sequence: CASVGSGYNNEQFF.

With respect to this clone: This same CDR3 is encoded by further DNA sequences in the sample. The rearrangement joins TRBV6-5 to TRBJ2-7; either TRBD1 or TRBD2 may fit D (5 bases each). V gave up 0 bases and J gave up 4 bases, with 7 bases separating them. Per the germline V gene, CDR1 is MNHEY and CDR2 is SVGAGI. The CDR3 is 13 amino acids. CDR3 nucleotides: TGTGCCAGCAGTTACTCGAGGGGATACGAGCAGTACTTC. Translating it yields CASSYSRGYEQYF.

The genes are TRBV5-6 and TRBJ2-7; D not certain. This CDR3 contains 11 residues. Per the germline V gene, CDR1 is SGHDT and CDR2 is YYEEEE. Trimming removed 1 base from V and 3 bases from J, with 2 bases in between. CDR3 sequence reads: CASSLFYEQYF. The CDR3 DNA sequence: TGTGCCAGCAGCTTGTTCTACGAGCAGTACTTC.

The chain couples TRBV7-9 to TRBJ2-7, with 13 bases aligning to TRBD2. CDR3 length: 17 residues. The germline CDR1 and CDR2 sequences are SEHNR and FQNEAQ (reference sequence). V gave up 5 bases and J gave up 2 bases; unmatched junction bases: 9. CDR3 sequence: CASSPSNGLAGAYEQYF. The CDR3 nucleotides are TGTGCCAGCAGCCCAAGCAACGGACTAGCGGGAGCCTACGAGCAGTACTTC.

The chain employs TRBV30 and TRBJ1-3, with D unresolved. CDR3 length: 12 amino acids. The V and J ends lost 2 bases and 1 base respectively, with 3 bases between them. Germline assignment: CDR1 GTSNPN and CDR2 SVGIG (reference sequence). The CDR3 spells CAWSPSGNTIYF. CDR3 nucleotide sequence: TGTGCCTGGAGTCCTTCTGGAAACACCATATATTTT.

V gene TRBV10-3 combines with J gene TRBJ2-5; D could derive from TRBD1 or TRBD2 (6 bases each). In germline, CDR1 is ENHRY, CDR2 SYGVKD. The CDR3 totals 15 residues. Between the trimmed V and J ends, which lost 0 bases and 5 bases, there was a span of 13 bases. The CDR3 DNA reads as TGTGCCATCAGTGAGTCGTACGGGGGCGTGGAGACCCAGTACTTC. Protein product: CAISESYGGVETQYF.

The chain carries TRBV11-3 and TRBJ2-7, with D possibly TRBD1 on 6 matching bases. V shed 8 bases and J shed 3 bases, with 17 bases lying between them. This CDR3 has 14 amino acids. The V gene's germline CDR1 is SGHNT and CDR2 YENEEA. The CDR3 DNA reads TGTGCCAGCCGCCACCGGGACAAGGGCTACGAGCAGTACTTC. It codes for CASRHRDKGYEQYF.

The rearrangement uses TRBV5-1 and TRBJ2-3; 8 bases match TRBD1. The CDR3 is 14 amino acids. Trimming cost V 4 bases and J 5 bases; bases outside gene matches: 6. The germline V gene has CDR1 SGHRS and CDR2 YFSETQ. In DNA, the CDR3 is TGCGCCAGCAGCCTTGGACAGGGTGGAGATACGCAGTATTTT. Translating it yields CASSLGQGGDTQYF. The full variable domain, with the rest looked up from reference TRBV5-1 and TRBJ2-3, is KAGVTQTPRYLIKTRGQQVTLSCSPISGHRSVSWYQQTPGQGLQFLFEYFSETQRNKGNFPGRFSGRQFSNSRSEMNVSTLELGDSALYLCASSLGQGGDTQYFGPGTRLTVL.

This chain connects TRBV5-1 to TRBJ2-6; D remains ambiguous. Trimming took off 1 base at V and 0 bases at J, with 14 bases between the two ends. This CDR3 is built from 18 residues. Germline CDR1 is SGHRS and CDR2 is YFSETQ. The CDR3 DNA reads as TGCGCCAGCAGCTTGACTGCCCAGTTACTCTCTGGGGCCAACGTCCTGACTTTC. This encodes CASSLTAQLLSGANVLTF.

By share, this clone ranks as medium-sized (0.01 to 0.1%). As DNA, the CDR3 is TGTGCCAGCTCACCACCGGCAGCGGGAGCCTACGAGCAGTACTTC. This gives the protein CASSPPAAGAYEQYF. The chain recombines TRBV18 with TRBJ2-7, with 8 bases aligning to TRBD2. This CDR3 is built from 15 residues. Germline lookup yields CDR1 KGHSH and CDR2 LQKENI. With V trimmed by 0 bases and J by 2 bases, 3 bases remained unmatched.

The chain uses TRBV5-4 and TRBJ2-2, with D uncertain. The germline CDR1 and CDR2 sequences are SGHNT and YYREEE (reference sequence). V was shortened by 6 bases and J by 3 bases, with 6 bases between the two germline ends. The CDR3 sequence is 12 residues long. The CDR3 nucleotides read TGTGCCAGCAATTGGGACACCGGGGAGCTGTTTTTT. Protein product: CASNWDTGELFF.

In DNA form, the CDR3 reads TGTGCCAGCAGTGGGGACAGGGGCACCTACAATGAGCAGTTCTTC. This codes for CASSGDRGTYNEQFF. The chain carries TRBV2 and TRBJ2-1, with 10 nucleotides matching TRBD1. The junction had 2 bases not matched to a gene; V was cut back by 4 bases and J by 2 bases. CDR1 is SNHLY, CDR2 FYNNEI, per germline. CDR3 length: 15 residues.

In its sample, this clone was seen a few times. This rearrangement joins TRBV7-6 to TRBJ2-6; D remains unclear. Germline CDR1 reads SGHVS; CDR2 reads FNYEAQ. Trimming removed 4 bases at V and 0 bases at J, with 13 bases between. This CDR3 region has 17 residues. This CDR3 is CASSSGPLISGANVLTF. CDR3 coding DNA: TGTGCCAGCAGCTCCGGACCGCTCATCTCTGGGGCCAACGTCCTGACTTTC.

The chain carries TRBV6-2 or TRBV6-3 and TRBJ2-5; D remains ambiguous. The ends were cut back, 0 bases at V and 5 bases at J, with 10 bases in the middle. CDR1 and CDR2 (germline): MNHEY, SVGEGT. The CDR3 length is 14 residues. This chain's CDR3 is CASSYSEVRETQYF. In nucleotides, the CDR3 is TGTGCCAGCAGTTACTCTGAGGTGCGGGAGACCCAGTACTTC.

This clone was seen only a few times. V and J are TRBV5-4 and TRBJ2-2, with 8 bases fitting TRBD2. Germline V gives CDR1 SGHNT, CDR2 YYREEE (reference sequence). The CDR3 totals 16 residues. Germline trimming cut 3 bases from V and 5 bases from J; bases unmatched to any gene: 9. The CDR3 sequence: CASSYTGLVKTGELFF. CDR3 bases: TGTGCCAGCAGCTATACGGGACTAGTGAAAACCGGGGAGCTGTTTTTT.

This clone was counted only a few times. V and J are TRBV27 and TRBJ1-3; 10 positions match TRBD1. V gave up 6 bases and J gave up 3 bases; unmatched junction bases: 5. Germline V gives CDR1 MNHEY, CDR2 SMNVEV (reference sequence). This CDR3 has 15 amino acids. CDR3 region: CASRATGGSGNTIYF. The CDR3 region has the DNA TGTGCCAGCAGGGCGACAGGGGGCAGTGGAAACACCATATATTTT.

A remark on this clone: Its ends do not fully match the called genes, so a read error is possible. The V call is TRBV5-4, the J call TRBJ2-6; either TRBD1 or TRBD2 may fit D (5 bases each). The CDR3 has 12 residues. The germline V gene encodes CDR1 SGHNT and CDR2 YYREEE (reference sequence). CDR3 nucleotide sequence: TGTGCCAGCAGCCTGGGGGACAACGTCCTGACTTTC. It translates to CASSLGDNVLTF.

This chain connects TRBV2 to TRBJ1-1, with 7 bases identical to TRBD1. J gave up 8 bases and V 4 bases, and 4 bases lay outside the gene matches. CDR3 length equals 12 residues. CDR1 SNHLY and CDR2 FYNNEI come from the germline V gene. DNA for the CDR3: TGTGCCAGCAGTGGGGGACAGTTAGAAGCTTTCTTT. Translating gives CASSGGQLEAFF.

The V and J genes are TRBV7-8 and TRBJ2-7; TRBD2 aligns across 7 bases. The trim removed 2 bases at V and 1 base at J, leaving 2 bases unmatched. The V gene's germline CDR1 is SGHVS and CDR2 FQNEAQ. This CDR3 comprises 14 residues. For the CDR3, the DNA is TGTGCCAGCAGCTTAAGGCGGGGGTCCTACGAGCAGTACTTC. This encodes CASSLRRGSYEQYF.

This clone has just one count. The chain joins TRBV5-6 to TRBJ1-1; 7 bases match TRBD1. Germline V gives CDR1 SGHDT, CDR2 YYEEEE. The CDR3 consists of 14 residues. Unmatched junction bases numbered 7, after V lost 4 bases and J lost 4 bases. DNA for the CDR3: TGTGCCAGCAGCCCGCGACAGGGTAGCACTGAAGCTTTCTTT. It translates to CASSPRQGSTEAFF.

V usage is TRBV14 and J usage is TRBJ2-3; D possibly corresponds to TRBD1 (6 bases). CDR1 SGHDN and CDR2 FVKESK come from the germline V gene. V was shortened by 5 bases and J by 6 bases, with 15 bases between the two germline ends. CDR3 size: 14 residues. The CDR3 DNA follows: TGTGCCAGCAGCTTAATAAACCAGGGGGATACGCAGTATTTT. Translating it yields CASSLINQGDTQYF.

This clone has a single count. This chain joins TRBV12-3 or TRBV12-4 and TRBJ1-6; possibly TRBD1 for D (5 bases). V lost 5 bases to trimming and J lost 6 bases, with 5 bases between them. The CDR3 has 12 residues. The CDR3 loop reads CASSDSNSPLHF. CDR3 nucleotide sequence: TGTGCCAGCAGTGACAGTAATTCACCCCTCCACTTT.

The chain joins TRBV18 to TRBJ2-7; tentative D call: TRBD1 (5 bases). Deletions cut 4 bases from V and 6 bases from J, with 13 bases between. Germline values: CDR1 KGHSH, CDR2 LQKENI. CDR3 size: 13 residues. The CDR3 DNA follows: TGTGCCAGCTCACTTACGTTAGGGGCCGAGCAGTACTTC. Protein: CASSLTLGAEQYF.

The CDR3, as DNA: TGCGCCAGCAGCTTGCCCTCGGGAGATGGGCGGAATGAGCAGTTCTTC. Residues: CASSLPSGDGRNEQFF. The chain combines TRBV5-1 with TRBJ2-1, with D possibly being TRBD2 (6 bases). V lost 1 base to trimming and J lost 7 bases, with 18 bases between them. The germline gives CDR1 SGHRS, CDR2 YFSETQ. The CDR3 runs to 16 residues.

This clone was counted a single time. The chain has TRBV29-1 and TRBJ2-5, with TRBD2 matching over 9 bases. This CDR3 has 15 residues. V lost 6 bases and J lost 2; bases outside the gene matches: 10. Germline V gene sequence: CDR1 SQVTM, CDR2 ANQGSEA. The CDR3 nucleotides read TGCAGCGTCCAAAGACTAGCGGAGGTACAAGAGACCCAGTACTTC. Its protein is CSVQRLAEVQETQYF.

A few counts support this clone. This chain connects TRBV2 to TRBJ2-7, with TRBD1 matching 7 bases. The CDR3 runs 15 residues. Germline CDR1 reads SNHLY; CDR2 reads FYNNEI. Losses at the gene ends were 6 bases for V and 0 bases for J; bases not matched to a gene: 8. The CDR3 loop reads CASSLGQGVSYEQYF. The CDR3 DNA is TGTGCCAGCAGCCTGGGGCAGGGGGTCTCCTACGAGCAGTACTTC.

The V and J genes are TRBV7-9 and TRBJ1-1; D uncertain. This CDR3 is 13 amino acids long. V lost 2 bases and J 0 bases, leaving 4 bases between the germline ends. Germline-derived CDR1 and CDR2 are SEHNR and FQNEAQ (reference sequence). The DNA for the CDR3 is TGTGCCAGCAGCTTACTGATGAACACTGAAGCTTTCTTT. Protein: CASSLLMNTEAFF.

This clone occurred many times. V usage is TRBV30 and J usage is TRBJ1-2, with D perhaps TRBD1 (6 bases). Trimming left V 3 bases short and J 3 bases short, with 14 bases between. Germline lookup yields CDR1 GTSNPN and CDR2 SVGIG (reference sequence). The CDR3 totals 14 residues. The CDR3 DNA sequence: TGTGCCTGGAGGTTAAGGGGGGGGGACTATGGCTACACCTTC. Translated, it gives CAWRLRGGDYGYTF.

This chain connects TRBV10-2 to TRBJ2-7; TRBD2 matches 15 bases. J gave up 4 bases and V 3 bases, and 10 bases lay outside the gene matches. Germline CDR1 is WSHSY and CDR2 is SAAADI. The CDR3 is 18 amino acids. The CDR3 nucleotides are TGCGCCAGCAGTGAACTCTGGACTAGCGGGAGGGCCAATTACGAGCAGTACTTC. Protein: CASSELWTSGRANYEQYF.